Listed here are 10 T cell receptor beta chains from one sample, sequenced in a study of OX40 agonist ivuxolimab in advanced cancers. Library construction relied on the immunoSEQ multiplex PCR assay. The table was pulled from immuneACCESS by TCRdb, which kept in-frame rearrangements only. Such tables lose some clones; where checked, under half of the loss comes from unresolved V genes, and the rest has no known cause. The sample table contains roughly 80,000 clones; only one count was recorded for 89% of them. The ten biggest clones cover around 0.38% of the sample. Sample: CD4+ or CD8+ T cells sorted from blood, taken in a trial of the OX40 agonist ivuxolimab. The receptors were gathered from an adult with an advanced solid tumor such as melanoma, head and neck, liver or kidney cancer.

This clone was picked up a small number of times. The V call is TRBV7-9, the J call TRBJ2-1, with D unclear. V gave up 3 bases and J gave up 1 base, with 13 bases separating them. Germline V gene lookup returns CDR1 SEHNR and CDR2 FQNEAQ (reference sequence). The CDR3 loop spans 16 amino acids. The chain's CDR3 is CASSFLGDPSYNEQFF. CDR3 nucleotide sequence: TGTGCCAGCAGCTTTCTAGGCGATCCATCCTACAATGAGCAGTTCTTC.

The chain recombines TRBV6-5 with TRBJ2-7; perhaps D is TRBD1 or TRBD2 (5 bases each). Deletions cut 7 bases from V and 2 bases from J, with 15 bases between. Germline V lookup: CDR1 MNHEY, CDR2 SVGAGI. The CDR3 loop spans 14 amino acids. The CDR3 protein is CASTRDPMTYEQYF. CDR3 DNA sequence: TGTGCCAGCACCCGGGACCCGATGACCTACGAGCAGTACTTC.

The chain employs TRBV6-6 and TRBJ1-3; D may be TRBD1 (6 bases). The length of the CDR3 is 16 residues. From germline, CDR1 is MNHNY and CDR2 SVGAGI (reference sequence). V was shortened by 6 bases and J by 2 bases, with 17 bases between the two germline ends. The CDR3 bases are TGTGCCAGCAGCGCGAACAGGGTAGGCCCTGGAAACACCATATATTTT. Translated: CASSANRVGPGNTIYF.

The CDR3 loop reads CASIPDRGWGEKLFF. The DNA for the CDR3 is TGTGCCAGCATCCCTGACAGGGGGTGGGGTGAAAAACTGTTTTTT. The chain is built from TRBV2 and TRBJ1-4; 9 bases fit TRBD1. After removal of 7 bases from V and 7 bases from J, the junction contained 10 bases not matched to a gene. The germline CDR1 and CDR2 sequences are SNHLY and FYNNEI. This CDR3 spans 15 amino acids.

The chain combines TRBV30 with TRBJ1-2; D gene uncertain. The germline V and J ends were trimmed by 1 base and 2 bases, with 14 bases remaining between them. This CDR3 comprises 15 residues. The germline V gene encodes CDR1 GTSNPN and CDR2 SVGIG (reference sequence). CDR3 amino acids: CAWSGHPRANYGYTF. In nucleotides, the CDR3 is TGTGCCTGGAGTGGACACCCTAGGGCCAACTATGGCTACACCTTC.

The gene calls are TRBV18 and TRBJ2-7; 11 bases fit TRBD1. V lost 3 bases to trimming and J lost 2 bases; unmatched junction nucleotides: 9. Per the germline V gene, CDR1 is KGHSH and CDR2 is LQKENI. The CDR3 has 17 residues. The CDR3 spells CASSPHEPGQGAYEQYF. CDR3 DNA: TGTGCCAGCTCACCGCACGAACCGGGACAGGGGGCCTACGAGCAGTACTTC.

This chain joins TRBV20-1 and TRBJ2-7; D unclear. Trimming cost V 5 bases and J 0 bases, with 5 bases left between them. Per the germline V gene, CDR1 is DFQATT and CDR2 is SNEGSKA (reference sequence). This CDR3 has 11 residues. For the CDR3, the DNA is TGCAGTGCTCCCAGCTCCTACGAGCAGTACTTC. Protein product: CSAPSSYEQYF.

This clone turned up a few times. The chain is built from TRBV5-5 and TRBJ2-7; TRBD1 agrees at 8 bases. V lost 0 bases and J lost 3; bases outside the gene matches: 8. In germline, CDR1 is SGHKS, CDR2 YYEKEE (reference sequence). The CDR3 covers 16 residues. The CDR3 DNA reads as TGTGCCAGCAGCTTGGCCGGGACAGGAGATCACTACGAGCAGTACTTC. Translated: CASSLAGTGDHYEQYF.

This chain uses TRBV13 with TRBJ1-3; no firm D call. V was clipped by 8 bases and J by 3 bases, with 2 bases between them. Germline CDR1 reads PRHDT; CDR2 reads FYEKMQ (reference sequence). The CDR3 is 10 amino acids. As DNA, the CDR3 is TGTGCCAGCGGTGGAAACACCATATATTTT. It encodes CASGGNTIYF.

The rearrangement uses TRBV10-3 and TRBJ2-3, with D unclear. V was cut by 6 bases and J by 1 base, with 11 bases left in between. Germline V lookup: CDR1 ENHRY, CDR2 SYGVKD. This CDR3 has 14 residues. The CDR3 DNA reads TGTGCCATCAGAAGGGAAGGAGGCACAGATACGCAGTATTTT. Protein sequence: CAIRREGGTDTQYF.